Below are 2 T cell receptor beta chains sequenced from a single sample in a study of blood T cell repertoires in COVID-19. TCRdb keeps only in-frame clones here, not all; method: immunoSEQ multiplex PCR. The sample lists roughly 230,000 clones, about four fifths occurring once. The material sequenced was PBMCs or T cells enriched from blood (not recorded which). Receptors were obtained from a man aged 45-60 years who had recovered from COVID-19.

The V call is TRBV3-1 (or the pseudogene TRBV3-2), the J call TRBJ2-1; TRBD2 matches at 12 bases. Germline V gives CDR1 LGHDT, CDR2 YNNKEL (reference sequence). The CDR3 loop spans 16 amino acids. Trimming took 3 bases from V and 5 from J; bases not matched to a gene: 5. The CDR3 coding sequence is TGTGCCAGCAGCCACCGTGGGACTAGCGGGCACAATGAGCAGTTCTTC. Its translation: CASSHRGTSGHNEQFF.

This chain joins TRBV5-1 and TRBJ2-7; tentative D call: TRBD2 (6 bases). This CDR3 comprises 15 residues. V was shortened by 5 bases and J by 4 bases, with 19 bases between the two germline ends. CDR1 is SGHRS, CDR2 YFSETQ, per germline. The CDR3 sequence is CASRMWRRGDYEQYF. In DNA form, the CDR3 reads TGCGCCAGCAGAATGTGGCGGCGGGGAGATTACGAGCAGTACTTC.